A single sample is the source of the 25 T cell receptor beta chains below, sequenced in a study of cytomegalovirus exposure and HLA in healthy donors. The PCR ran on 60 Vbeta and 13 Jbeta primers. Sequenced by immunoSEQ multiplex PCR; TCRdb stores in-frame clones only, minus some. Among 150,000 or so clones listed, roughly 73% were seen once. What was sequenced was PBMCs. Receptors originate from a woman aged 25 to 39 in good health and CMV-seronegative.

The CDR3, as DNA: TGTGCCAGCAGCCGCGGACTAGCGGGGGGGTACACCTACGAGCAGTACTTC. Its translation is CASSRGLAGGYTYEQYF. This chain uses TRBV5-4 with TRBJ2-7; 15 bases agree with TRBD2. This CDR3 region has 17 residues. The V and J ends lost 4 bases and 2 bases, in that order; junction bases with no gene match: 7. Germline assignment: CDR1 SGHNT and CDR2 YYREEE (reference sequence).

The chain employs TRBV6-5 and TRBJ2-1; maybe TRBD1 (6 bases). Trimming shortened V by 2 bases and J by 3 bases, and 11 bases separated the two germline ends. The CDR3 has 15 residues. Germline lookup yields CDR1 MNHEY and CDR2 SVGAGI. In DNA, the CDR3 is TGTGCCAGCAGTTACGAGACAGGAGACTACAATGAGCAGTTCTTC. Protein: CASSYETGDYNEQFF.

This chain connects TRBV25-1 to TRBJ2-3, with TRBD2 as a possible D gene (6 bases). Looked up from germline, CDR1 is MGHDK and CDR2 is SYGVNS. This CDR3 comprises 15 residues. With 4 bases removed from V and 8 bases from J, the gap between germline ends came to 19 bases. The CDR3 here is CASSGLTGATGTQYF. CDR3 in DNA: TGTGCCAGCAGTGGTCTCACGGGAGCGACGGGTACGCAGTATTTT. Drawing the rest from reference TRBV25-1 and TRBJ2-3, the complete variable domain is EADIYQTPRYLVIGTGKKITLECSQTMGHDKMYWYQQDPGMELHLIHYSYGVNSTEKGDLSSESTVSRIRTEHFPLTLESARPSHTSQYLCASSGLTGATGTQYFGPGTRLTVL.

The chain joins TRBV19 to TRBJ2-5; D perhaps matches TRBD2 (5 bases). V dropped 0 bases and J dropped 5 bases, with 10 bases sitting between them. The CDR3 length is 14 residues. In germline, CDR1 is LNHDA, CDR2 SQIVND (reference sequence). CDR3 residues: CASSIEWRRETQYF. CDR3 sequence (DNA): TGTGCCAGTAGTATAGAGTGGAGGCGGGAGACCCAGTACTTC.

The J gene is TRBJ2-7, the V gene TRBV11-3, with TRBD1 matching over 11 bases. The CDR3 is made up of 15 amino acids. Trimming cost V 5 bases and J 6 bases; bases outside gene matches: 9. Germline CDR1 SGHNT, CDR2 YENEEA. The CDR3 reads CASSPSGTGGGEQYF. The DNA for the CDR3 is TGTGCCAGCAGCCCCTCCGGGACAGGGGGTGGCGAGCAGTACTTC. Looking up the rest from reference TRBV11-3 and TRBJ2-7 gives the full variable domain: EAGVVQSPRYKIIEKKQPVAFWCNPISGHNTLYWYLQNLGQGPELLIRYENEEAVDDSQLPKDRFSAERLKGVDSTLKIQPAELGDSAVYLCASSPSGTGGGEQYFGPGTRLTVT.

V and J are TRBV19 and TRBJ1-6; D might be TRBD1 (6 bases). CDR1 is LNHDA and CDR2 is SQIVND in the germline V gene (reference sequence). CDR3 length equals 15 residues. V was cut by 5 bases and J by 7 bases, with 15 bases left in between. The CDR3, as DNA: TGTGCCAGTAGTTTTTCCGGGCAGGGGAATTCACCCCTCCACTTT. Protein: CASSFSGQGNSPLHF.

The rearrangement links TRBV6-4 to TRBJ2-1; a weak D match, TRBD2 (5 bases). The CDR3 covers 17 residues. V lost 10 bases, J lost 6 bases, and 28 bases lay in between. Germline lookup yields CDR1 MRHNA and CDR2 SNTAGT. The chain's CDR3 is CATHLPFLLRVCNEQFF. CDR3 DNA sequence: TGTGCCACTCATCTCCCCTTTTTATTGCGGGTATGCAATGAGCAGTTCTTC.

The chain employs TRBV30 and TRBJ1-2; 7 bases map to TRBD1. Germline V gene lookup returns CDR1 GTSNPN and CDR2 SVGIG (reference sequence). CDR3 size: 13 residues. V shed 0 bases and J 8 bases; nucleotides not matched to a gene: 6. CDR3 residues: CAWSVADREGYTF. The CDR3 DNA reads TGTGCCTGGAGTGTAGCCGACAGGGAAGGCTACACCTTC.

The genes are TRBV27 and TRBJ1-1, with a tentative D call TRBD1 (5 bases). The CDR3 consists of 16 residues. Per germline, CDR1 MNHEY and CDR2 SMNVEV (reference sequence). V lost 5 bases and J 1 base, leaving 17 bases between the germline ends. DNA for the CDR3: TGTGCCAGCAGTCCGCCCCCCCTCGACAGGAACACTGAAGCTTTCTTT. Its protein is CASSPPPLDRNTEAFF.

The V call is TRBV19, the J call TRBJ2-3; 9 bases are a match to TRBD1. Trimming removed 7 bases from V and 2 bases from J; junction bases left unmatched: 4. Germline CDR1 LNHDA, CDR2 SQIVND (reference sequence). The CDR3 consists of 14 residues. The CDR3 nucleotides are TGTGCCAGTATGGACAGGGGCCACACAGATACGCAGTATTTT. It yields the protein CASMDRGHTDTQYF.

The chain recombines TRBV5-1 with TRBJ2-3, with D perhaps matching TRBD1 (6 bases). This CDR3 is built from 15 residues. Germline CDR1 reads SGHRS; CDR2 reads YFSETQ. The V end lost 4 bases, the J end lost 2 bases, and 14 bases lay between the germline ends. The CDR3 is CASSVPTGITDTQYF. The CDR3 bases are TGCGCCAGCAGCGTCCCGACAGGAATCACAGATACGCAGTATTTT.

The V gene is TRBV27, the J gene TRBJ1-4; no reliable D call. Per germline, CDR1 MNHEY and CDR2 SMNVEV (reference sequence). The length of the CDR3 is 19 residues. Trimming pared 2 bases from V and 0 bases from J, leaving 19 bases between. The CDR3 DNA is TGTGCCAGCAGTTTAAATCGCGGGCCAGTGAGTGCAACTAATGAAAAACTGTTTTTT. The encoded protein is CASSLNRGPVSATNEKLFF.

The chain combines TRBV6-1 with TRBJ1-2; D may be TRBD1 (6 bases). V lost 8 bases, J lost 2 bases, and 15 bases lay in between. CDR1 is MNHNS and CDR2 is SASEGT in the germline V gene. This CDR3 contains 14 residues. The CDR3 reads CASYPGDWNYGYTF. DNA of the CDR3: TGTGCCAGCTACCCAGGGGATTGGAACTATGGCTACACCTTC.

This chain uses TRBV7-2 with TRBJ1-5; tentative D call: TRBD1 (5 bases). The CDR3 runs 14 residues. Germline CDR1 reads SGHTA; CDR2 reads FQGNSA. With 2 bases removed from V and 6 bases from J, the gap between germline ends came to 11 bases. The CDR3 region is CASSLSGRGQPQHF. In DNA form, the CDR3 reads TGTGCCAGCAGCTTATCAGGGAGGGGTCAGCCCCAGCATTTT. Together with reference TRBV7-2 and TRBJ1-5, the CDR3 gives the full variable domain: GAGVSQSPSNKVTEKGKDVELRCDPISGHTALYWYRQSLGQGLEFLIYFQGNSAPDKSGLPSDRFSAERTGGSVSTLTIQRTQQEDSAVYLCASSLSGRGQPQHFGDGTRLSIL.

Written as DNA, the CDR3 is TGCGCCAGCAAGTCCGGGACTAGCGCCGGGGAGCTGTTTTTT. This codes for CASKSGTSAGELFF. The chain carries TRBV5-1 and TRBJ2-2, with 10 bases fitting TRBD2. CDR1 and CDR2 from the germline V gene are SGHRS and YFSETQ. The length of the CDR3 is 14 residues. V shed 6 bases, J shed 6 bases, and the junction held 5 bases outside the gene matches.

CDR3: CASSQAEVTNTEAFF. CDR3 nucleotide sequence: TGTGCCAGCAGCCAAGCCGAGGTTACGAACACTGAAGCTTTCTTT. V is TRBV4-2 and J is TRBJ1-1; D is uncertain. Trimming removed 1 base from V and 1 base from J, with 10 bases in between. CDR1 is LGHNA and CDR2 is YNFKEQ in the germline V gene. There are 15 residues in the CDR3.

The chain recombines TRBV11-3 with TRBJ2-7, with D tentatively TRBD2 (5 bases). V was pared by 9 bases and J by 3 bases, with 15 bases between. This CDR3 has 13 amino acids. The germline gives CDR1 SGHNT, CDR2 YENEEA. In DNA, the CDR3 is TGTGCCAGACCAGGACTCTTCAACTACGAGCAGTACTTC. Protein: CARPGLFNYEQYF.

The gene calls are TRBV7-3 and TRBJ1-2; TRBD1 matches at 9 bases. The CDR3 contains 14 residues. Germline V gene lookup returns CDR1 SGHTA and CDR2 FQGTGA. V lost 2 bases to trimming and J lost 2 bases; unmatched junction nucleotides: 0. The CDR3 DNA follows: TGTGCCAGCAGCTTAGGGACAGGGAACTATGGCTACACCTTC. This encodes CASSLGTGNYGYTF. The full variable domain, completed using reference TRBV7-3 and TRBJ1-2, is GAGVSQTPSNKVTEKGKYVELRCDPISGHTALYWYRQSLGQGPEFLIYFQGTGAADDSGLPNDRFFAVRPEGSVSTLKIQRTERGDSAVYLCASSLGTGNYGYTFGSGTRLTVV.

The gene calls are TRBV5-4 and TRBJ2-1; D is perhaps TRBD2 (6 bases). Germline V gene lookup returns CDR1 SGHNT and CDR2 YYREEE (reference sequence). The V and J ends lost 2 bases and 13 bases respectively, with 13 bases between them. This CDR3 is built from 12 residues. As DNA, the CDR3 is TGTGCCAGCAGCTTTCCGGCTAGCGCTCAGTTCTTC. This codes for CASSFPASAQFF.

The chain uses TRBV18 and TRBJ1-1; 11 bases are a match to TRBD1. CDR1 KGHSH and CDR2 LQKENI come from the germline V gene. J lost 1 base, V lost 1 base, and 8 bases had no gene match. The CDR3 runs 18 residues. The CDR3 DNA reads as TGTGCCAGCTCACCACGACGCCGGGACAGGGGGAAGAACACTGAAGCTTTCTTT. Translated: CASSPRRRDRGKNTEAFF.

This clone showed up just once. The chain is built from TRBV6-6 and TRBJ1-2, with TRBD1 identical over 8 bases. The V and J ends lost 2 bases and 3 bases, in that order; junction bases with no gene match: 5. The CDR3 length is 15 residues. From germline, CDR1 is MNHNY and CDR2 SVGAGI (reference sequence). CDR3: CASSYNLGQDYGYTF. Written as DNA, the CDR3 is TGTGCCAGCAGTTACAACCTGGGACAGGACTATGGCTACACCTTC.

The CDR3 nucleotides read TGTGCCAGTAGTATTGAGATAGGGGTGAACACTGAAGCTTTCTTT. Amino acid sequence: CASSIEIGVNTEAFF. The chain is built from TRBV19 and TRBJ1-1, with a tentative D call TRBD1 (5 bases). Deletions cut 3 bases from V and 0 bases from J, with 11 bases between. Germline V CDR1 and CDR2: LNHDA, SQIVND (reference sequence). The CDR3 has 15 amino acids.

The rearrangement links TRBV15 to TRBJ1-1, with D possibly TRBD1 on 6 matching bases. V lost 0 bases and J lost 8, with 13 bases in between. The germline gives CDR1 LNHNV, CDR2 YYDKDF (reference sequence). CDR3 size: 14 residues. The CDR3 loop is CATSRDGGADEAFF. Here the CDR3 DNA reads TGTGCCACCAGCAGAGATGGGGGGGCAGACGAAGCTTTCTTT.

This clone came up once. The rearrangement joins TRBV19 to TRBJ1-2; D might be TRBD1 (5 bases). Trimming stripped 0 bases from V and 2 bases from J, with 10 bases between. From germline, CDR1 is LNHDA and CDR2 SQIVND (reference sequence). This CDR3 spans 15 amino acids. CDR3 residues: CASSIEAGPNYGYTF. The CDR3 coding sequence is TGTGCCAGTAGTATAGAAGCGGGGCCGAACTATGGCTACACCTTC.

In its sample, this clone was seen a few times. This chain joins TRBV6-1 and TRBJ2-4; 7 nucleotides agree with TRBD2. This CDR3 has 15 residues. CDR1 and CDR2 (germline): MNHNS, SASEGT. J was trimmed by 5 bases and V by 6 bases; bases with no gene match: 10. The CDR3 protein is CASSHHPRGENIQYF. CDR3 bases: TGTGCCAGCAGCCACCATCCCCGGGGGGAAAACATTCAGTACTTC.